Sequencing of this T cell receptor beta chain was carried out in a study of blood T cell repertoires in COVID-19 (dated by TCRdb to about 2020). In the study overall: Collaborator samples came from the United States, Italy and Spain and covered acute and convalescent phases of COVID-19. The prospective study material was composed of cDNA or gDNA derived from T cells, B-cell-depleted T cells, or PBMCs. The sample metadata nearly always contained a de-identified subject ID, COVID-19 status, age in years and sex. The samples were drawn from the first 160 participants of the ongoing ImmuneRACE study and from about 1,200 subjects provided by 6 global collaborators. Subjects who had been exposed to COVID-19, were actively infected with it, or had recovered from it provided the deeply sampled blood TCRbeta repertoires that made up the dataset. HLA class I and class II types, where available, came from metadata supplied by the sample provider rather than from assay-based typing. The repertoires were released in a freely available public database meant as a resource for research on the immune response to SARS-CoV-2.

Deletion took 3 bases off V and 7 bases off J, with a span of 13 bases between the germline ends. The CDR3 has 14 amino acids, counting the end cysteine and phenylalanine. Only the CDR3 region is kept as DNA, spanning 42 bases read in frame from base 1. CDR1 and CDR2 were assigned from the germline V gene (reference sequence) as LGHDT and YNNKEL. Broad study findings and their caveats: The quantity of clinical and demographic metadata differed by source and by participant and was supplied without curation.

This clone appeared once. Its recognized antigen is unknown. Nothing much larger sits one base from this clone, and base qualities are not available. The immunoSEQ Assay, a bias-controlled multiplex PCR, was used to amplify TCRbeta CDR3 regions from genomic DNA. The original pipeline was this. Within the assay, amplification of reference gene primers was used to estimate how many nucleated cells each sample contained. To quantify the absolute abundance of each unique TCRbeta CDR3 rearrangement, sequence reads were collapsed and filtered. For each sample, productive Simpson clonality was calculated by taking the square root of Simpson's diversity index across productive rearrangements. Here the immuneACCESS table is served through TCRdb, limited to in-frame sequences with V and J called. Missing clones are a known gap in these copies; in checked studies unresolved V genes cover under half, and the rest lacks a known reason. V and J calls and clone size are copied from that table; D and trimming were computed from the DNA. The sample table lists around 160,000 clones, approximately 85% of them with a count of one. The ten largest account for roughly 8% of the sample.

One collaborating source in Seattle enrolled patients during active infection and followed them longitudinally through the course of disease. Collaborating institutions collected whole blood in K2EDTA tubes following their own protocols. For TCRbeta analysis, collaborator samples were shipped as frozen whole blood, as isolated PBMCs, or as DNA extracted from either sample type. The specimen was peripheral blood. This TCR came from a woman aged 55-70 years with COVID-19, enrolled during active disease. The chain is made from TRBV3-1 (or the pseudogene TRBV3-2) and TRBJ2-4; the D gene is perhaps TRBD2, from 6 matching bases. The CDR3 reads CASSHESTRNIQYF. The sequenced DNA: TGTGCCAGCAGCCACGAATCGACTAGGAACATTCAGTACTTC.